This T cell receptor (beta chain) was observed in a study of blood T cell repertoires in COVID-19. Using immunoSEQ multiplex PCR, the repertoire was profiled, and TCRdb retains in-frame clones only, with some absent. The profile shows 130,000 to 150,000 clones, approximately 81% of them singletons. This TCR came from a middle-aged man with acute COVID-19. Source material: PBMCs or T cells enriched from blood (not recorded which).

The CDR3 DNA reads TGCGCCAGCAGCTTGAGGGGGTTGAACACTGAAGCTTTCTTT. Amino acid sequence: CASSLRGLNTEAFF. The chain links TRBV5-1 to TRBJ1-1; D is possibly TRBD1 (6 bases). V lost 1 base and J lost 0, with 7 bases in between. Germline V CDR1 and CDR2: SGHRS, YFSETQ. The length of the CDR3 is 14 residues.